This T cell receptor beta chain is from a study of PD-L1 blockade in urothelial cancer. Time point specified: pretreatment peripheral blood. Here immunoSEQ multiplex PCR was the method, and the copy in TCRdb shows in-frame clones only, minus some. The sample contains fewer than 60,000 clones, around 84% of which appear only once. V lost 8 bases, J lost 3 bases, and 2 bases stayed unmatched. This CDR3 region has 12 residues. The V gene's germline CDR1 is MNHNS and CDR2 SASEGT. The chain has TRBV6-1 and TRBJ2-3; 7 bases are shared with TRBD2. The clonotype was recovered from a man aged 45-60 years with urothelial cancer. The sample consisted of PBMCs, taken around atezolizumab (anti-PD-L1) treatment. Here the CDR3 DNA reads TGTGCCAGCTCCGGGGGGACAGATACGCAGTATTTT. This gives the protein CASSGGTDTQYF.